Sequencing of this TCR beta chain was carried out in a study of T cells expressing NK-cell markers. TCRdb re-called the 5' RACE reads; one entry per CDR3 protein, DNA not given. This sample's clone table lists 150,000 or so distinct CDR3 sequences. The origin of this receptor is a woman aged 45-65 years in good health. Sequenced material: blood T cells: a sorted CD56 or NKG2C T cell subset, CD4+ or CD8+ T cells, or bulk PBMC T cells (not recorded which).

The chain's CDR3 is CASSQDTLGQGRYGYTF. The chain carries TRBV3-1 and TRBJ1-2; as DNA is missing, the TRBD1 call by TCRdb cannot be tested. This CDR3 spans 17 amino acids. Per germline, CDR1 LGHDT and CDR2 YNNKEL (reference sequence).